The T cell receptor beta chain described here comes from a study of cytomegalovirus exposure and HLA in healthy donors. Germline V gene sequence: CDR1 MNHEY, CDR2 SMNVEV (reference sequence). This CDR3 spans 18 amino acids. V trimming: 0 bases; J trimming: 2 bases; junction bases outside the gene matches: 8. The study ran its PCR with 60 Vbeta and 13 Jbeta primers. The data were produced by immunoSEQ multiplex PCR, yet TCRdb's version contains in-frame clones alone and is incomplete. This sample has some 130,000 clones, with about two thirds found just once. Material: PBMCs. The J gene is TRBJ1-5, the V gene TRBV27, with 9 bases matching TRBD1. This sequence originates from a woman aged 40-49 years in good health and CMV-seronegative. The CDR3 DNA reads as TGTGCCAGCAGTTTATCGGGACAGGGAGGAGTGGGCAATCAGCCCCAGCATTTT. It specifies CASSLSGQGGVGNQPQHF.